The clone carrying this TCR beta chain was seen ten or more times. Carrying unique molecular identifiers, the cDNA also gained a universal primer site through template switching. TCRdb redid the calling of the 5' RACE reads with MiXCR, one entry per CDR3 protein. The table lists about 260,000 distinct CDR3 sequences, roughly 7% of them singletons. The CDR3 spans 17 residues. Trimming took 6 bases from V and 4 from J, leaving 24 bases between them. The germline gives CDR1 MNHEY, CDR2 SVGEGT. This sample is part of a study of identical twins. Separately, the same data were catalogued under a study of yellow fever vaccine responses in identical twins.

This clonotype was obtained from a woman aged 18-29 years in good health. The sample taken for sequencing was memory (CD45RO+) T cells sorted from blood. This chain connects TRBV6-2 or TRBV6-3 to TRBJ2-5, with D tentatively TRBD2 (5 bases). This chain's CDR3 is CASSTDERKSLPETQYF. The DNA for the CDR3 is TGTGCCAGCAGCACTGACGAGCGGAAGTCTCTCCCAGAGACCCAGTACTTC.